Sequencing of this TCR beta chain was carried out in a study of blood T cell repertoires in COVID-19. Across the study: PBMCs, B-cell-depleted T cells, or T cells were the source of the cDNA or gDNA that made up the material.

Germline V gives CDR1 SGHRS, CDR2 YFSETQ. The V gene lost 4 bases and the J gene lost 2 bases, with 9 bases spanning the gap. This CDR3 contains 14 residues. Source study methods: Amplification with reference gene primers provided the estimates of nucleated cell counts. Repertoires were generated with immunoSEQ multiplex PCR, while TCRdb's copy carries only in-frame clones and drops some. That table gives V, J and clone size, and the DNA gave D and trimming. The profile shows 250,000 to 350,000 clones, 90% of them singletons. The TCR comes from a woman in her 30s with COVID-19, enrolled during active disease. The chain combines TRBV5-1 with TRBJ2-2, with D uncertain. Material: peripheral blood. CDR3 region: CASSPAANTGELFF. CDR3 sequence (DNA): TGCGCCAGCAGCCCGGCGGCTAACACCGGGGAGCTGTTTTTT. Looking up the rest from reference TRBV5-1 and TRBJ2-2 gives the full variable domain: KAGVTQTPRYLIKTRGQQVTLSCSPISGHRSVSWYQQTPGQGLQFLFEYFSETQRNKGNFPGRFSGRQFSNSRSEMNVSTLELGDSALYLCASSPAANTGELFFGEGSRLTVL.